This T cell receptor (beta chain) is drawn from a study of blood T cell repertoires in COVID-19. Libraries were prepared by immunoSEQ multiplex PCR; TCRdb keeps only in-frame clonotypes and omits some of them. In the table there are 350,000 to 400,000 clones, 85% to 90% of which are singletons. The V gene lost 0 bases and the J gene lost 6 bases, with 8 bases spanning the gap. The CDR3 contains 13 residues. Germline-derived CDR1 and CDR2 are SGHTA and FQGTGA. Cohort 3 donors were reported recovered after two negative PCRs, clearance, or symptom resolution. This TCR was recovered from a woman in her twenties or thirties who had recovered from COVID-19. The V gene is TRBV7-3, the J gene TRBJ1-1, with D hard to call. Source material: PBMCs or T cells enriched from blood (not recorded which). The CDR3 DNA is TGTGCCAGCAGCTTAACGTCAGGTTCTGAAGCTTTCTTT. Its protein product is CASSLTSGSEAFF.